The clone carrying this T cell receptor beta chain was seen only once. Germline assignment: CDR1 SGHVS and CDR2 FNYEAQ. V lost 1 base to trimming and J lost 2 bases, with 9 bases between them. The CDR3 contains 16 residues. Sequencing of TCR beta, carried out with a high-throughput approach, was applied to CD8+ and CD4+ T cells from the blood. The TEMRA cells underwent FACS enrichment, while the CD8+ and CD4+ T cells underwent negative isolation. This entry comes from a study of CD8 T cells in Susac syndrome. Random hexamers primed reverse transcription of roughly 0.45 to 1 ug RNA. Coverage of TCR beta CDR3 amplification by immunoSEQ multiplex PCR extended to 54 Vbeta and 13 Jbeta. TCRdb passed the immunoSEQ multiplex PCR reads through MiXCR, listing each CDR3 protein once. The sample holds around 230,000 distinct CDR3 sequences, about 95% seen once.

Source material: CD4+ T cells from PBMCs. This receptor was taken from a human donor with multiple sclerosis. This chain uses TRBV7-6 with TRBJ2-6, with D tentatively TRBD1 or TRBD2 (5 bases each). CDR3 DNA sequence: TGTGCCAGCAGCTTAGTAGAGGGGCCTGGGGCCAACGTCCTGACTTTC. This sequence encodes CASSLVEGPGANVLTF.